This entry lists 32 T cell receptor beta chains sequenced from one sample in a study of T cells after somatic rescue of genetic block. Only in-frame clones appear in the TCRdb table, and some are missing; sequencing was by immunoSEQ multiplex PCR. The sample lists tens of thousands of clones, under 95% occurring once. The sequencing input was peripheral blood mononuclear cells (PBMCs). All receptors derive from a man aged 40-50 years.

The V gene is TRBV7-9, the J gene TRBJ1-1, with 8 bases lining up with TRBD1. The CDR3 length is 15 residues. J lost 0 bases, V lost 6 bases, and 6 bases had no gene match. The germline gives CDR1 SEHNR, CDR2 FQNEAQ (reference sequence). CDR3: CASREDRAVNTEAFF. In DNA form, the CDR3 reads TGTGCCAGCAGGGAGGACAGGGCGGTGAACACTGAAGCTTTCTTT.

This chain links TRBV9 with TRBJ2-7; 11 bases match TRBD2. The length of the CDR3 is 16 residues. Trimming removed 4 bases from V and 3 bases from J; junction bases left unmatched: 9. CDR1 and CDR2 (germline): SGDLS, YYNGEE. Here the CDR3 DNA reads TGTGCCAGCAGCCCGTCGACTAGCGGGGACAACTACGAGCAGTACTTC. It translates to CASSPSTSGDNYEQYF. The entire variable domain, with the rest obtained from reference TRBV9 and TRBJ2-7, is as follows: DSGVTQTPKHLITATGQRVTLRCSPRSGDLSVYWYQQSLDQGLQFLIQYYNGEERAKGNILERFSAQQFPDLHSELNLSSLELGDSALYFCASSPSTSGDNYEQYFGPGTRLTVT.

This chain's CDR3 is CASSTPGLHQETQYF. CDR3 in DNA: TGTGCCAGCAGCACCCCGGGACTACACCAAGAGACCCAGTACTTC. The chain is built from TRBV5-6 and TRBJ2-5; TRBD2 agrees at 7 bases. The CDR3 runs 15 residues. The J segment lost 0 bases and the V segment lost 4 bases, leaving 6 bases of the junction unmatched. Per germline, CDR1 SGHDT and CDR2 YYEEEE.

The rearrangement joins TRBV20-1 to TRBJ2-5; possible D gene TRBD2, 6 bases. CDR1 DFQATT and CDR2 SNEGSKA come from the germline V gene (reference sequence). CDR3 length: 11 amino acids. The ends were cut back, 6 bases at V and 5 bases at J, with 10 bases in the middle. The CDR3 protein is CSASGGETQYF. DNA of the CDR3: TGCAGTGCGAGTGGGGGGGAGACCCAGTACTTC.

The chain joins TRBV5-4 to TRBJ2-7, with D tentatively TRBD1 (6 bases). Trimming cost V 3 bases and J 2 bases, with 12 bases left between them. This CDR3 has 14 residues. Germline CDR1 SGHNT, CDR2 YYREEE (reference sequence). CDR3 nucleotide sequence: TGTGCCAGCAGCTCCAGGGGAACTACCTACGAGCAGTACTTC. Amino acid sequence: CASSSRGTTYEQYF.

The chain links TRBV27 to TRBJ2-1, with TRBD1 identical over 10 bases. Germline CDR1 MNHEY, CDR2 SMNVEV (reference sequence). V dropped 6 bases and J dropped 6; count of bases not matched to a gene: 5. CDR3 length equals 14 residues. The CDR3 protein is CASRTGGPVNEQFF. For the CDR3, the DNA is TGTGCCAGCAGGACAGGGGGCCCGGTCAATGAGCAGTTCTTC.

The J gene is TRBJ2-5, the V gene TRBV27; TRBD1 matches 7 bases. V shed 6 bases, J shed 1 base, and the junction held 8 bases outside the gene matches. The CDR3 sequence is 15 residues long. The germline gives CDR1 MNHEY, CDR2 SMNVEV (reference sequence). The CDR3: CASSRTWDSQETQYF. The DNA of the CDR3 is TGTGCCAGCAGCCGAACCTGGGACAGCCAAGAGACCCAGTACTTC.

The chain has TRBV27 and TRBJ1-1; possible D gene TRBD1, 6 bases. CDR1 and CDR2 (germline): MNHEY, SMNVEV (reference sequence). V was trimmed by 5 bases and J by 5 bases, leaving 12 bases between them. The CDR3 runs 13 residues. The CDR3 is CASSPTGITEAFF. The CDR3 DNA is TGTGCCAGCAGTCCCACAGGGATTACTGAAGCTTTCTTT.

CDR3 loop: CASSTQGDRGLLNTEAFF. CDR3 bases: TGTGCCAGTTCAACTCAGGGGGACAGGGGGCTCCTGAACACTGAAGCTTTCTTT. The J gene is TRBJ1-1, the V gene TRBV19; 12 bases fit TRBD1. Germline CDR1 reads LNHDA; CDR2 reads SQIVND (reference sequence). The CDR3 is made up of 18 amino acids. V gave up 8 bases and J gave up 0 bases; unmatched junction bases: 13.

The V gene is TRBV5-4, the J gene TRBJ1-4; D gene unclear. This CDR3 region has 14 residues. Germline CDR1 and CDR2: SGHNT and YYREEE (reference sequence). V gave up 4 bases and J gave up 8 bases, with 15 bases separating them. The CDR3 DNA follows: TGTGCCAGCAGCAAAGGCAAGGTCGAGGAAAAACTGTTTTTT. The encoded protein is CASSKGKVEEKLFF.

The J gene is TRBJ1-6, the V gene TRBV7-9; 8 nucleotides agree with TRBD1. This CDR3 contains 15 residues. The germline V gene has CDR1 SEHNR and CDR2 FQNEAQ (reference sequence). J was trimmed by 7 bases and V by 5 bases; bases with no gene match: 7. This CDR3 is CASSPGQGENSPLHF. DNA for the CDR3: TGTGCCAGCAGCCCCGGACAGGGAGAGAATTCACCCCTCCACTTT.

The chain joins TRBV6-4 to TRBJ2-3; maybe TRBD2 (6 bases). The V gene's germline CDR1 is MRHNA and CDR2 SNTAGT. The CDR3 spans 15 residues. V was shortened by 2 bases and J by 4 bases, with 13 bases between the two germline ends. The CDR3 sequence: CASSDEAGGADTQYF. DNA for the CDR3: TGTGCCAGCAGTGACGAGGCAGGAGGGGCAGATACGCAGTATTTT.

V gene TRBV27 combines with J gene TRBJ1-2; D gene unclear. Germline loops: CDR1 MNHEY, CDR2 SMNVEV (reference sequence). CDR3 length: 14 amino acids. Deletions cut 0 bases from V and 3 bases from J, with 8 bases between. In DNA, the CDR3 is TGTGCCAGCAGTTTATCGGCCGGGGACTATGGCTACACCTTC. It yields the protein CASSLSAGDYGYTF.

The table lists this clone with a count of one. The CDR3 here is CAITRDTNSYEQYF. The CDR3 DNA follows: TGTGCCATCACCCGGGACACCAACTCCTACGAGCAGTACTTC. The chain links TRBV10-3 to TRBJ2-7, with D maybe TRBD1 (6 bases). The CDR3 has 14 residues. V lost 7 bases and J 0 bases, leaving 13 bases between the germline ends. Germline CDR1 and CDR2: ENHRY and SYGVKD.

This chain connects TRBV7-9 to TRBJ2-7; 9 bases fit TRBD1. Trimming removed 5 bases from V and 2 bases from J; junction bases left unmatched: 7. From germline, CDR1 is SEHNR and CDR2 FQNEAQ (reference sequence). This CDR3 has 15 residues. This CDR3 reads CASSPHRGHPYEQYF. Here the CDR3 DNA reads TGTGCCAGCAGCCCACACAGGGGGCATCCCTACGAGCAGTACTTC.

V and J are TRBV11-2 and TRBJ2-1; 13 bases match TRBD2. V shed 5 bases, J shed 0 bases, and the junction held 4 bases outside the gene matches. In germline, CDR1 is SGHAT, CDR2 FQNNGV. This CDR3 contains 17 residues. The DNA for the CDR3 is TGTGCCAGCAGCACAGGACTAGCGGGAGCCTCCTACAATGAGCAGTTCTTC. Its translation: CASSTGLAGASYNEQFF.

To note about this clone: The identical CDR3 is also encoded by other nucleotide sequences in the sample. The chain links TRBV5-1 to TRBJ2-1; D is unclear. Deletions cut 0 bases from V and 1 base from J, with 5 bases between. Looked up from germline, CDR1 is SGHRS and CDR2 is YFSETQ. This CDR3 region has 14 residues. CDR3 amino acids: CASSLGDSYNEQFF. The CDR3 DNA sequence: TGCGCCAGCAGCTTGGGGGATTCCTACAATGAGCAGTTCTTC.

This clone was observed once. V and J are TRBV5-8 and TRBJ2-7, with 12 bases that match TRBD1. V shed 10 bases, J shed 5 bases, and the junction held 4 bases outside the gene matches. Germline lookup yields CDR1 SGHTS and CDR2 YDEGEE. The CDR3 has 12 amino acids. CDR3 DNA: TGTGCCGGGACAGGGGGCGTGGACGAGCAGTACTTC. It yields the protein CAGTGGVDEQYF.

The V and J genes are TRBV7-6 and TRBJ2-7; D gene ambiguous. V was clipped by 0 bases and J by 2 bases, with 11 bases between them. From germline, CDR1 is SGHVS and CDR2 FNYEAQ. The CDR3 covers 15 residues. Here the CDR3 reads CASSLAPGSTYEQYF. DNA of the CDR3: TGTGCCAGCAGCTTAGCGCCAGGTTCGACCTACGAGCAGTACTTC.

This clone has just one count. CDR3 amino acids: CASTTPRELSGNTIYF. The CDR3 nucleotides read TGTGCCAGTACCACGCCAAGGGAACTCTCTGGAAACACCATATATTTT. V is TRBV19 and J is TRBJ1-3; no clear D gene. V dropped 7 bases and J dropped 0 bases, with 16 bases sitting between them. CDR1 is LNHDA, CDR2 SQIVND, per germline (reference sequence). This CDR3 contains 16 residues.

Comment on this clone: A read error may produce the germline difference seen at one junction end. This chain links TRBV30 with TRBJ1-4; 7 nucleotides line up with TRBD1. CDR3 length: 14 residues. Germline V gene data show CDR1 as GTSNPN and CDR2 as SVGIG (reference sequence). The CDR3 reads CAWKSQGVNEKLFF. The CDR3 region has the DNA TGTGCGTGGAAGTCCCAGGGGGTTAATGAAAAACTGTTTTTT.

The CDR3 sequence: CAISESWGGPNTEAFF. The CDR3 DNA reads as TGTGCCATCAGTGAGTCGTGGGGGGGCCCGAACACTGAAGCTTTCTTT. The chain recombines TRBV10-3 with TRBJ1-1; TRBD1 is a possible D gene (6 bases). CDR1 is ENHRY and CDR2 is SYGVKD in the germline V gene. V was pared by 0 bases and J by 1 base, with 12 bases between. The CDR3 consists of 16 residues.

This chain joins TRBV7-9 and TRBJ1-2; the D is unclear. V was cut by 4 bases and J by 0 bases, with 21 bases left in between. Germline V lookup: CDR1 SEHNR, CDR2 FQNEAQ (reference sequence). The CDR3 length is 18 residues. The CDR3 loop is CASSSTVGLTPSNYGYTF. In DNA, the CDR3 is TGTGCCAGCAGCTCAACCGTGGGCCTAACCCCCTCTAACTATGGCTACACCTTC.

V and J are TRBV11-2 and TRBJ2-3, with 8 bases lining up with TRBD2. V dropped 5 bases and J dropped 4; count of bases not matched to a gene: 11. Germline V gene lookup returns CDR1 SGHAT and CDR2 FQNNGV. CDR3 length equals 16 residues. CDR3 bases: TGTGCCAGCAGCACTGAGCGGGGGCGGGCCCCAGATACGCAGTATTTT. Its translation is CASSTERGRAPDTQYF.

The chain recombines TRBV4-1 with TRBJ2-1; weak D call: TRBD1 (5 bases). Germline V gene lookup returns CDR1 MGHRA and CDR2 YSYEKL. Deletions cut 0 bases from V and 3 bases from J, with 9 bases between. This CDR3 region has 15 residues. The CDR3 is CASSQDGQNYNEQFF. The CDR3 coding sequence is TGCGCCAGCAGCCAAGATGGACAAAACTACAATGAGCAGTTCTTC.

The V and J genes are TRBV6-1 and TRBJ1-5; 7 nucleotides align to TRBD1. J gave up 9 bases and V 5 bases, and 1 base lay outside the gene matches. From germline, CDR1 is MNHNS and CDR2 SASEGT. This CDR3 has 11 residues. CDR3 loop: CASSSGGPQHF. The CDR3 region has the DNA TGTGCCAGCAGTTCAGGGGGGCCCCAGCATTTT.

The V gene is TRBV9, the J gene TRBJ2-5, with 9 bases that match TRBD2. Germline CDR1 SGDLS, CDR2 YYNGEE. There are 16 residues in the CDR3. V dropped 0 bases and J dropped 2; count of bases not matched to a gene: 5. The CDR3, as DNA: TGTGCCAGCAGCGTAGGTCGGCTAGCGGGACAAGAGACCCAGTACTTC. This sequence encodes CASSVGRLAGQETQYF. Full variable domain (outside the CDR3, taken from reference TRBV9 and TRBJ2-5): DSGVTQTPKHLITATGQRVTLRCSPRSGDLSVYWYQQSLDQGLQFLIQYYNGEERAKGNILERFSAQQFPDLHSELNLSSLELGDSALYFCASSVGRLAGQETQYFGPGTRLLVL.

The CDR3 DNA reads as TGTGCCAGCAGAGACCCTAGACCGACTGCAACTAATGAAAAACTGTTTTTT. Its translation: CASRDPRPTATNEKLFF. The rearrangement links TRBV2 to TRBJ1-4; D remains unclear. Trimming stripped 6 bases from V and 0 bases from J, with 17 bases between. The CDR3 runs to 17 residues. The germline CDR1 and CDR2 sequences are SNHLY and FYNNEI.

The chain has TRBV28 and TRBJ2-1; no clear D. V was pared by 4 bases and J by 4 bases, with 14 bases between. The CDR3 covers 15 residues. Germline-derived CDR1 and CDR2 are MDHEN and SYDVKM. CDR3: CASSSSTDGYNEQFF. CDR3 in DNA: TGTGCCAGCAGTTCTTCCACGGACGGTTACAATGAGCAGTTCTTC.

This clone was detected only once. V usage is TRBV27 and J usage is TRBJ2-1; 9 positions agree with TRBD1. With 11 bases clipped from V and 5 bases from J, the junction kept 7 bases outside the gene matches. The CDR3 extends over 13 amino acids. The germline gives CDR1 MNHEY, CDR2 SMNVEV (reference sequence). CDR3 amino acids: CAARGTGNNEQFF. The CDR3 bases are TGTGCCGCCAGGGGGACAGGGAACAATGAGCAGTTCTTC.

The rearrangement uses TRBV28 and TRBJ2-2; no clear D gene. Germline assignment: CDR1 MDHEN and CDR2 SYDVKM. The CDR3 contains 14 residues. V lost 5 bases, J lost 3 bases, and 10 bases lay in between. The CDR3: CASSVIGYTGELFF. In DNA form, the CDR3 reads TGTGCCAGCAGTGTAATTGGGTACACCGGGGAGCTGTTTTTT.

The CDR3 loop reads CASSQLQGADGYTF. The DNA for the CDR3 is TGTGCCAGCAGCCAATTACAGGGGGCGGATGGCTACACCTTC. This sequence joins TRBV16 and TRBJ1-2, with 9 nucleotides matching TRBD1. Trimming removed 1 base from V and 6 bases from J; junction bases left unmatched: 3. The germline V gene has CDR1 KGHSY and CDR2 FQNENV. CDR3 size: 14 residues.